The 9 T cell receptor beta chains reported below all come from one sample, sequenced in a study of OX40 agonist ivuxolimab in advanced cancers. The repertoire was sequenced with immunoSEQ multiplex PCR; TCRdb's copy has only in-frame clones and lacks some. The sample carries about 83,000 clones, around 90% recorded once. The material was CD4+ or CD8+ T cells sorted from blood, obtained in a trial of the OX40 agonist ivuxolimab. Receptors originate from an adult with an advanced solid tumor such as melanoma, head and neck, liver or kidney cancer.

The chain has TRBV7-9 and TRBJ2-3; D remains ambiguous. The CDR3 loop spans 15 amino acids. The V end was cut by 6 bases, the J end by 6 bases, with 19 bases between. The germline V gene has CDR1 SEHNR and CDR2 FQNEAQ (reference sequence). The DNA of the CDR3 is TGTGCCAGCAGTCCAATTCCTCCCCCCCCCGATACGCAGTATTTT. Its protein product is CASSPIPPPPDTQYF.

CDR3 bases: TGTGCCAGCAGTTCGTCTAGCGGGATAGGGTACAATGAGCAGTTCTTC. It translates to CASSSSSGIGYNEQFF. The chain recombines TRBV6-5 with TRBJ2-1; 9 bases map to TRBD2. This CDR3 comprises 16 residues. Trimming took 4 bases from V and 4 from J; bases not matched to a gene: 8. CDR1 and CDR2 from the germline V gene are MNHEY and SVGAGI.

The rearrangement joins TRBV6-1 to TRBJ2-7, with unresolved D. The CDR3 sequence is 15 residues long. Germline assignment: CDR1 MNHNS and CDR2 SASEGT. V dropped 2 bases and J dropped 0 bases, with 11 bases sitting between them. CDR3 loop: CASSERFRSSYEQYV. The CDR3 DNA is TGTGCCAGCAGTGAACGGTTCAGGAGCTCCTACGAGCAGTACGTC.

This clone was picked up a small number of times. The chain carries TRBV4-3 and TRBJ1-4; D unresolved. Germline V gene data show CDR1 as LGHNA and CDR2 as YSLEER. V shed 0 bases and J shed 6 bases, with 11 bases lying between them. The CDR3 spans 15 residues. For the CDR3, the DNA is TGCGCCAGCAGCCAAGATATTTCGGTCGATGAAAAACTGTTTTTT. This codes for CASSQDISVDEKLFF.

The chain is built from TRBV28 and TRBJ1-2; D gene ambiguous. Germline values: CDR1 MDHEN, CDR2 SYDVKM. The CDR3 has 14 residues. V gave up 2 bases and J gave up 5 bases, with 12 bases separating them. The CDR3 loop is CASSLGLGNYGYTF. Here the CDR3 DNA reads TGTGCCAGCAGTTTAGGCCTGGGAAATTATGGCTACACCTTC.

The chain employs TRBV10-2 and TRBJ1-4, with D unclear. This CDR3 contains 15 residues. CDR1 and CDR2 (germline): WSHSY, SAAADI. Trimming pared 3 bases from V and 0 bases from J, leaving 8 bases between. This CDR3 reads CASSDLFATNEKLFF. Here the CDR3 DNA reads TGCGCCAGCAGTGATCTATTTGCAACTAATGAAAAACTGTTTTTT.

This rearrangement joins TRBV19 to TRBJ2-1, with D possibly TRBD1 on 6 matching bases. The CDR3 is made up of 13 amino acids. Germline-derived CDR1 and CDR2 are LNHDA and SQIVND (reference sequence). Trimming stripped 5 bases from V and 8 bases from J, with 13 bases between. This chain's CDR3 is CASSPGVTYEQFF. CDR3 nucleotides: TGTGCCAGTAGTCCAGGGGTAACCTATGAGCAGTTCTTC.

The rearrangement links TRBV5-1 to TRBJ2-5; D ambiguous. Germline CDR1 SGHRS, CDR2 YFSETQ. V was shortened by 1 base and J by 1 base, with 2 bases between the two germline ends. The CDR3 consists of 12 residues. CDR3 residues: CASSLTQETQYF. The CDR3 DNA reads TGCGCCAGCAGCTTGACCCAAGAGACCCAGTACTTC.

This clone appeared once. The V gene is TRBV5-4, the J gene TRBJ2-3; unclear D gene. The CDR3 spans 12 residues. Trimming removed 2 bases from V and 2 bases from J, with 3 bases in between. Looked up from germline, CDR1 is SGHNT and CDR2 is YYREEE (reference sequence). CDR3 DNA sequence: TGTGCCAGCAGCTTAAACACAGATACGCAGTATTTT. Amino acids: CASSLNTDTQYF.